These T cell receptor beta chains were read from a single sample in a study of blood T cell repertoires in COVID-19. Data came from immunoSEQ multiplex PCR; TCRdb stores just in-frame clones and leaves some out. This table has over 150,000 clones, 88% appearing once. The sample taken for sequencing was peripheral blood. The receptors originated from a man between 50 and 59 years old who had recovered from COVID-19. The CDR3 runs from the conserved cysteine through the conserved F or W. D genes are given only for firm matches. Clone size, where shown, is once, few, many, or a class for clones that have expanded.

j_call	d_call	v_call	clone_size	cdr3_length	cdr3_aa	cdr3_nt
TRBJ1-1	TRBD1	TRBV6-5	NA	14	CASSWGTGGRGAFF	TGTGCCAGCAGTTGGGGGACAGGGGGACGAGGAGCTTTCTTT
TRBJ2-2	TRBD1	TRBV27	NA	15	CASSLVRTGRTELFF	TGTGCCAGCAGTTTGGTAAGGACAGGGCGAACGGAGCTGTTTTTT
TRBJ2-7	TRBD1	TRBV19	many	13	CASSRTGWYEQYF	TGTGCCAGTAGTCGGACAGGCTGGTACGAGCAGTACTTC
TRBJ2-2	NA	TRBV7-3	NA	13	CASSFRVTGELFF	TGTGCCAGCAGCTTCAGGGTAACCGGGGAGCTGTTTTTT
TRBJ1-2	NA	TRBV30	NA	17	CAWSRAPTGLPSYGYTF	TGTGCCTGGAGTCGTGCCCCAACAGGTTTACCGTCCTATGGCTACACCTTC
TRBJ1-1	NA	TRBV7-9	NA	15	CASSLGRAVNTEAFF	TGTGCCAGCAGCTTAGGGAGGGCAGTGAACACTGAAGCTTTCTTT
TRBJ2-3	TRBD2	TRBV7-2	NA	14	CASSPGTSVGTQYF	TGTGCCAGCAGCCCCGGGACTAGCGTCGGTACGCAGTATTTT
TRBJ2-1	TRBD2	TRBV5-1	NA	16	CASSRGVAGSYNEQFF	TGCGCCAGCAGCCGGGGGGTAGCGGGGTCCTACAATGAGCAGTTCTTC
TRBJ1-1	NA	TRBV19	NA	14	CASSISRVNTEAFF	TGTGCCAGTAGTATCTCCAGGGTGAACACTGAAGCTTTCTTT
TRBJ2-3	NA	TRBV1	NA	16	CTSSSLAGGRTDTQYF	TGCACCAGCAGCTCTCTAGCGGGAGGGCGCACAGATACGCAGTATTTT
TRBJ2-7	TRBD1	TRBV11-2	NA	14	CASSLGQGAGEQYF	TGTGCCAGCAGCCTTGGACAGGGAGCGGGCGAGCAGTACTTC
TRBJ1-5	NA	TRBV19	NA	14	CASSIERGGQPQHF	TGTGCCAGTAGTATAGAGAGAGGGGGTCAGCCCCAGCATTTT
TRBJ2-1	NA	TRBV28	NA	17	CASSGEGGGHPYNEQFF	TGTGCCAGCAGTGGGGAGGGCGGGGGCCATCCCTACAATGAGCAGTTCTTC
TRBJ2-1	TRBD2	TRBV7-3	NA	15	CASSRGAGGFNEQFF	TGTGCCAGCAGCCGAGGAGCGGGGGGGTTTAATGAGCAGTTCTTC
TRBJ2-1	NA	TRBV5-8	NA	12	CASSLTVNEQFF	TGTGCCAGCAGCTTGACGGTCAATGAGCAGTTCTTC
TRBJ1-5	NA	TRBV6-5	NA	14	CASSYKDSDQPQHF	TGTGCCAGCAGTTATAAGGACAGTGATCAGCCCCAGCATTTT
TRBJ2-2	TRBD2	TRBV3-1/TRBV3-2	NA	18	CASSQGPSGGPNTGELFF	TGTGCCAGCAGCCAAGGTCCTAGCGGGGGCCCTAACACCGGGGAGCTGTTTTTT
TRBJ2-7	TRBD1	TRBV9	NA	16	CASSQGYGQGTYEQYF	TGTGCCAGCAGCCAGGGGTACGGACAGGGTACCTACGAGCAGTACTTC
TRBJ1-2	TRBD1	TRBV28	NA	13	CASSLGQNYGYTF	TGTGCCAGCAGTTTGGGACAGAACTATGGCTACACCTTC
TRBJ2-5	TRBD1	TRBV18	NA	13	CASSPTGGETQYF	TGTGCCAGCTCACCAACAGGGGGAGAGACCCAGTACTTC
TRBJ2-3	NA	TRBV6-2/TRBV6-3	NA	14	CASSYITDTDTQYF	TGTGCCAGCAGTTACATAACAGACACAGATACGCAGTATTTT
TRBJ1-2	NA	TRBV7-2	NA	14	CASSLEVTNYGYTF	TGTGCCAGCAGCTTAGAGGTGACAAACTATGGCTACACCTTC
TRBJ2-2	TRBD2	TRBV9	once	15	CASSVLTSGSGELFF	TGTGCCAGCAGCGTCCTGACTAGCGGTAGCGGGGAGCTGTTTTTT
TRBJ2-7	TRBD1	TRBV9	once	14	CASREGQGTREQYF	TGTGCCAGCAGGGAGGGACAGGGAACGCGGGAGCAGTACTTC
TRBJ1-2	NA	TRBV5-1	NA	13	CASSLGGNYGYTF	TGCGCCAGCAGCTTGGGAGGGAACTATGGCTACACCTTC
TRBJ1-2	NA	TRBV19	NA	15	CASSIGTTLNYGYTF	TGTGCCAGTAGTATAGGAACGACACTTAACTATGGCTACACCTTC
TRBJ1-4	TRBD1	TRBV3-1/TRBV3-2	NA	15	CASSPGTGGNEKLFF	TGTGCCAGCAGCCCTGGGACAGGGGGTAATGAAAAACTGTTTTTT
TRBJ2-7	NA	TRBV6-2/TRBV6-3	NA	13	CASSRGGSYEQYF	TGTGCCAGCAGCCGAGGGGGTTCCTACGAGCAGTACTTC
TRBJ1-5	NA	TRBV4-1	NA	17	CASSQDASYNSNQPQHF	TGCGCCAGCAGCCAAGATGCGTCGTATAATAGCAATCAGCCCCAGCATTTT
TRBJ1-2	NA	TRBV7-9	NA	14	CASSSRSTNYGYTF	TGTGCCAGCAGTTCACGATCTACTAACTATGGCTACACCTTC
TRBJ2-3	TRBD2	TRBV2	NA	16	CASSERGGRGTDTQYF	TGTGCCAGCAGTGAGCGGGGGGGGCGTGGCACAGATACGCAGTATTTT
TRBJ1-3	NA	TRBV3-1/TRBV3-2	NA	15	CASSQESRGGNTIYF	TGTGCCAGCAGCCAAGAATCTCGGGGGGGAAACACCATATATTTT
TRBJ2-3	NA	TRBV19	NA	14	CASSIGTSPDTQYF	TGTGCCAGTAGTATCGGGACTTCTCCAGATACGCAGTATTTT
TRBJ1-5	NA	TRBV29-1	NA	12	CSVGEGSQPQHF	TGCAGCGTGGGGGAGGGGAGTCAGCCCCAGCATTTT
TRBJ2-4	NA	TRBV7-6	NA	12	CASSPGTPIQYF	TGTGCCAGCAGCCCCGGGACTCCCATTCAGTACTTC
TRBJ2-7	NA	TRBV5-1	NA	14	CASSPLRRDHEQYF	TGCGCCAGCAGCCCCCTCCGGAGGGACCACGAGCAGTACTTC
TRBJ1-6	NA	TRBV27	NA	16	CASSLGNQGRNSPLHF	TGTGCCAGCAGTTTAGGAAACCAAGGGAGGAATTCACCCCTCCACTTT
TRBJ2-7	TRBD2	TRBV11-1	NA	15	CASSSTGRGGYEQYF	TGTGCCAGCAGCTCCACGGGACGGGGGGGCTACGAGCAGTACTTC
TRBJ2-7	TRBD2	TRBV27	NA	18	CASSSKTGLAGAVGEQYF	TGTGCCAGCAGTTCCAAAACAGGACTAGCGGGAGCCGTAGGCGAGCAGTACTTC